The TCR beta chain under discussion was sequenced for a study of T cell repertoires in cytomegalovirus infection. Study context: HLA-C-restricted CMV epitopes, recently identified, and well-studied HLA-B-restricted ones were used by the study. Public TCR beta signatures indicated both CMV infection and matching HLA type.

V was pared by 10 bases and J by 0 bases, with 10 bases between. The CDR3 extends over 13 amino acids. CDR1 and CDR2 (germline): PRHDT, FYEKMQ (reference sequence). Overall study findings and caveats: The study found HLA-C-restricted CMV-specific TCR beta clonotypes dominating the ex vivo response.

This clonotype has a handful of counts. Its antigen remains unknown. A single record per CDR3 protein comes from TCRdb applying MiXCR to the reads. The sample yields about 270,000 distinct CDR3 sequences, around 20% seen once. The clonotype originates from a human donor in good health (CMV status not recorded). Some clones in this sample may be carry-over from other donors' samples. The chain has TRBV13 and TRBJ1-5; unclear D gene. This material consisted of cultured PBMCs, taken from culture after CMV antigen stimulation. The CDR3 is CATSNNSNQPQHF. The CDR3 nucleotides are TGTGCCACTTCCAATAATAGCAATCAGCCCCAGCATTTT.